Listed below are T cell receptor beta chains from one sample, sequenced in a study of cytomegalovirus exposure and HLA in healthy donors. Clones were read by immunoSEQ multiplex PCR, and TCRdb kept only the in-frame ones, dropping some. This table lists 35,000 or so clones. Specimen: PBMCs. The origin of the receptors is a man aged 35-49 years in good health and CMV-seropositive. The CDR3 runs from the conserved cysteine through the conserved F or W. The D gene is left open where the match is weak.

V gene	D gene	J gene	CDR3 protein	CDR3 DNA
TRBV9	-	TRBJ2-6	CASSVAGAGANVLTF	TGTGCCAGCAGCGTAGCCGGGGCTGGGGCCAACGTCCTGACTTTC
TRBV10-1	-	TRBJ2-5	CASSEAGAQETQYF	TGCGCCAGCAGTGAGGCGGGGGCCCAAGAGACCCAGTACTTC
TRBV18	-	TRBJ2-5	CASSIRDLQETQYF	TGTGCCAGCTCAATCCGGGACTTACAAGAGACCCAGTACTTC
TRBV6-5	-	TRBJ1-4	CASSRYRAGDEKLFF	TGTGCCAGCAGTCGCTACAGGGCAGGGGATGAAAAACTGTTTTTT
TRBV7-3	TRBD2	TRBJ2-3	CASSLGTSGRRDTQYF	TGTGCCAGCAGCTTAGGGACTAGCGGGAGGAGGGATACGCAGTATTTT
TRBV5-1	-	TRBJ2-7	CASRSSIGDTYEQYF	TGCGCCAGCAGGTCCAGCATCGGGGACACCTACGAGCAGTACTTC
TRBV4-3	-	TRBJ2-7	CASSETVAYEQYF	TGCGCCAGCAGCGAGACAGTGGCCTACGAGCAGTACTTC
TRBV18	TRBD2	TRBJ2-7	CASSASGGKQYF	TGTGCCAGCTCAGCTTCGGGGGGAAAGCAGTACTTC
TRBV7-2	TRBD2	TRBJ2-7	CASARSGSGDEQYF	TGTGCCAGCGCCAGAAGCGGGAGTGGCGACGAGCAGTACTTC
TRBV7-8	-	TRBJ1-6	CASRADSLGSPLHF	TGTGCCAGCAGAGCCGACTCCTTGGGTTCACCCCTCCACTTT
TRBV27	TRBD2	TRBJ2-1	CASSCAGDLDYEQFF	TGTGCCAGCAGTTGCGCGGGGGACTTGGACTATGAGCAGTTCTTC
TRBV19	TRBD2	TRBJ2-2	CASSIKNRTSGRGELFF	TGTGCCAGTAGTATAAAAAACCGGACTAGCGGGAGGGGGGAGCTGTTTTTT
TRBV29-1	-	TRBJ1-2	CSGGGTSGYGYTF	TGCAGCGGGGGGGGGACCTCGGGCTATGGCTACACCTTC
TRBV29-1	TRBD1	TRBJ2-2	CSVEGQPNTGELFF	TGCAGCGTTGAGGGACAGCCGAACACCGGGGAGCTGTTTTTT
TRBV29-1	-	TRBJ1-1	CSVRGGQNTEAFF	TGCAGCGTTAGGGGAGGGCAGAACACTGAAGCTTTCTTT
TRBV5-6	-	TRBJ2-5	CASSPSVQETQYF	TGTGCCAGCAGCCCCAGTGTCCAAGAGACCCAGTACTTC
TRBV30	-	TRBJ2-1	CAQSLGVLGNEQFF	TGTGCCCAATCCCTCGGGGTTTTAGGAAATGAGCAGTTCTTC
TRBV4-1	-	TRBJ1-5	CASSQEGFGGALEPQHF	TGCGCCAGCAGCCAAGAAGGGTTTGGAGGCGCCCTTGAGCCCCAGCATTTT
TRBV25-1	-	TRBJ2-7	CASSESGGPYEQYF	TGTGCCAGCAGTGAATCTGGGGGCCCTTACGAGCAGTACTTC
TRBV10-1	TRBD1	TRBJ2-2	CASSGQGATGELFF	TGCGCCAGCAGCGGACAGGGGGCCACCGGGGAGCTGTTTTTT
TRBV2	-	TRBJ1-4	CASSDRREEKLFF	TGTGCCAGCAGTGACCGCCGTGAGGAAAAACTGTTTTTT
TRBV5-1	TRBD2	TRBJ2-7	CASSPGGGGPYEQYF	TGCGCCAGCAGCCCCGGGGGGGGAGGGCCGTACGAGCAGTACTTC
TRBV18	TRBD1	TRBJ1-1	CASSAPGQGVAFF	TGTGCCAGCTCAGCGCCGGGACAGGGAGTAGCTTTCTTT
TRBV2	TRBD2	TRBJ2-3	CASERERGTDTQYF	TGTGCCAGCGAGCGGGAGAGGGGCACAGATACGCAGTATTTT
TRBV12-5	-	TRBJ1-1	CASGLSLAQRGDAFF	TGTGCTAGTGGGCTTTCCTTAGCTCAACGGGGGGACGCTTTCTTT